This entry is about one T cell receptor (beta chain). Its antigen is as yet unknown. The method was immunoSEQ multiplex PCR; TCRdb's version includes in-frame clones alone and lacks a portion of them. The sample consists of some 82,000 clones, around 86% of them appearing once. The entry originates in a study of graft-versus-host responses after intestinal transplantation. The wider study: Isolated intestinal, liver-intestinal, or multivisceral transplants had been given to the recipients.

Broader study findings: Elevated graft-versus-host to host-versus-graft clonal ratios in allografts were recorded for patients with graft-donor T cell macrochimerism.

Germline V gene lookup returns CDR1 SEHNR and CDR2 FQNEAQ (reference sequence). V lost 0 bases and J lost 0, with 12 bases in between. This CDR3 is built from 18 residues. This chain uses TRBV7-9 with TRBJ2-6; tentative D call: TRBD2 (6 bases). The sequence was collected from a human donor who was the organ donor for an intestinal transplant. The material sequenced was unstimulated CD8+ T cells sorted from spleen or lymph node cells, taken before transplant. CDR3 region: CASSLARDSSSGANVLTF. The CDR3 nucleotides are TGTGCCAGCAGCTTAGCCCGGGACTCCAGCTCTGGGGCCAACGTCCTGACTTTC.